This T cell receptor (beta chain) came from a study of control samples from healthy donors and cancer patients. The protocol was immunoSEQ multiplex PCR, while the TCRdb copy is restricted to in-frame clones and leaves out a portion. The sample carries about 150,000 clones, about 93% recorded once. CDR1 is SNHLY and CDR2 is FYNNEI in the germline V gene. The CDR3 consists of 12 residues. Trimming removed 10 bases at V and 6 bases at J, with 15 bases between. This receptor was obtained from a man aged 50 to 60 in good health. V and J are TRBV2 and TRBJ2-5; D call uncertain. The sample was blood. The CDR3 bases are TGTGCCACCGCTGGGCGCGAGAAGACCCAGTACTTC. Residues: CATAGREKTQYF.